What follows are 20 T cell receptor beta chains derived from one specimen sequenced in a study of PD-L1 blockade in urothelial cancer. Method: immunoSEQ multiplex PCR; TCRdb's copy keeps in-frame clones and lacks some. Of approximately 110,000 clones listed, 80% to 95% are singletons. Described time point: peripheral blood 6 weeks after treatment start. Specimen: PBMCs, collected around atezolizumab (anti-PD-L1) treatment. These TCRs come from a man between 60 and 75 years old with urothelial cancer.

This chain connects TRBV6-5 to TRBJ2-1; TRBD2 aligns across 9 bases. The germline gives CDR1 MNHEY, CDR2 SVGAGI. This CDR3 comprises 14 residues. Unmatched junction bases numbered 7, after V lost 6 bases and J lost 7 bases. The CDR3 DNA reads TGTGCCAGCAGACTGACTAGCGGACTTAATGAGCAGTTCTTC. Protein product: CASRLTSGLNEQFF.

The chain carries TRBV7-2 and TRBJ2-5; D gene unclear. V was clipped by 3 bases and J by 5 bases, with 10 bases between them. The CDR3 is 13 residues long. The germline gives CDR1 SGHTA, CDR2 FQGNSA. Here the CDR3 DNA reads TGTGCCAGCAGCTTGTTTCGCCAGGAGACCCAGTACTTC. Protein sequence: CASSLFRQETQYF. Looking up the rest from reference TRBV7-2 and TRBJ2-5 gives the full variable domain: GAGVSQSPSNKVTEKGKDVELRCDPISGHTALYWYRQSLGQGLEFLIYFQGNSAPDKSGLPSDRFSAERTGGSVSTLTIQRTQQEDSAVYLCASSLFRQETQYFGPGTRLLVL.

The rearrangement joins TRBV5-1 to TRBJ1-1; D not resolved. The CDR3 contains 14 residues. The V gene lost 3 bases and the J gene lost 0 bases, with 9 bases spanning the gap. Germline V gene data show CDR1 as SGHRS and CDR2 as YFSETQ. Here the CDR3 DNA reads TGCGCCAGCAGCTGGGCCAGGTTGAACACTGAAGCTTTCTTT. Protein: CASSWARLNTEAFF. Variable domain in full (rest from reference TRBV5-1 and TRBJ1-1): KAGVTQTPRYLIKTRGQQVTLSCSPISGHRSVSWYQQTPGQGLQFLFEYFSETQRNKGNFPGRFSGRQFSNSRSEMNVSTLELGDSALYLCASSWARLNTEAFFGQGTRLTVV.

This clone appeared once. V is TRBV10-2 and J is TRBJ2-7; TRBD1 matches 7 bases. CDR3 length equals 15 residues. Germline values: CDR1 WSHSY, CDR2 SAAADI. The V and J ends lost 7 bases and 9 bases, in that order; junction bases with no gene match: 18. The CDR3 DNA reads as TGCGCCAGCAACCCGGGACAGTCGTCCCCGCTGTCGCAGTACTTC. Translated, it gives CASNPGQSSPLSQYF.

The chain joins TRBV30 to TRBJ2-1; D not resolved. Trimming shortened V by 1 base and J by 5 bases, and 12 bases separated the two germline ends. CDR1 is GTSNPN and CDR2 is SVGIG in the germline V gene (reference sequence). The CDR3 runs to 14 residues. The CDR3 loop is CAWSAHPTNNEQFF. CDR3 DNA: TGTGCCTGGAGTGCCCACCCTACTAACAATGAGCAGTTCTTC.

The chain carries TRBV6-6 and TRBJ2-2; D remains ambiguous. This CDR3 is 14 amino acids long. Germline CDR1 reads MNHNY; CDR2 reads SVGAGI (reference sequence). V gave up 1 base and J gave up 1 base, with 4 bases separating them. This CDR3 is CASSYYMNTGELFF. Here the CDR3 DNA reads TGTGCCAGCAGTTACTATATGAACACCGGGGAGCTGTTTTTT.

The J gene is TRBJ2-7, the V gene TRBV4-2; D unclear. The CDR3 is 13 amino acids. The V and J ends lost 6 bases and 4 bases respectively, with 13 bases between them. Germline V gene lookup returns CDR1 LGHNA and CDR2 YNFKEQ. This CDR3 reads CASRSVGDYEQYF. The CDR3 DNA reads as TGTGCCAGCAGGTCGGTGGGCGATTACGAGCAGTACTTC.

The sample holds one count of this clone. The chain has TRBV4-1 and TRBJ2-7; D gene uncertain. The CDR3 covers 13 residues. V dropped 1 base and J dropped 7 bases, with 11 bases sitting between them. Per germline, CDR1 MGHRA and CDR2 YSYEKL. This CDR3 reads CASSQVLVEEQYF. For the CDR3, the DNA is TGCGCCAGCAGCCAAGTTCTCGTGGAGGAGCAGTACTTC.

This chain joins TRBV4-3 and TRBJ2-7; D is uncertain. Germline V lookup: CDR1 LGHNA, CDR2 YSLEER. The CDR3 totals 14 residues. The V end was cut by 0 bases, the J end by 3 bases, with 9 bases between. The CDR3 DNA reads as TGCGCCAGCAGCCAAGAGCCAGCGAACTACGAGCAGTACTTC. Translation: CASSQEPANYEQYF.

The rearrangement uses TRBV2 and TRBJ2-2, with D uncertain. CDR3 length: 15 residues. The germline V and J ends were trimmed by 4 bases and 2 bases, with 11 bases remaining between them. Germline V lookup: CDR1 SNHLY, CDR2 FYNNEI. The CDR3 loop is CASSGRVVNTGELFF. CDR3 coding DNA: TGTGCCAGCAGTGGCCGTGTAGTAAACACCGGGGAGCTGTTTTTT.

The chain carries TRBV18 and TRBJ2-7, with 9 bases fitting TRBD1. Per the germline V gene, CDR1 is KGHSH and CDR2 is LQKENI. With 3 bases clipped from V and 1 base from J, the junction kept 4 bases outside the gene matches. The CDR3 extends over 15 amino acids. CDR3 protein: CASSPPDRGSYEQYF. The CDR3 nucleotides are TGTGCCAGCTCACCCCCCGACAGGGGGTCCTACGAGCAGTACTTC.

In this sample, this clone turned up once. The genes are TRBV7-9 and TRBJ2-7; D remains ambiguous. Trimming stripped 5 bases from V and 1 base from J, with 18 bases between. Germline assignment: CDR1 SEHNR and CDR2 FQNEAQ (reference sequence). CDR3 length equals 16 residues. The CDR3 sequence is CASSTLLRKESYEQYF. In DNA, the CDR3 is TGTGCCAGCAGCACACTACTGAGGAAGGAATCCTACGAGCAGTACTTC.

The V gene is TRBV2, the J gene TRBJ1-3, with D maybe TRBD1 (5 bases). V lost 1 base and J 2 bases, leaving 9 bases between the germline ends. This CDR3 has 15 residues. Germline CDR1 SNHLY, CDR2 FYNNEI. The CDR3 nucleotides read TGTGCCAGCAGTGAAGGACGACAGACTGGAAACACCATATATTTT. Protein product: CASSEGRQTGNTIYF.

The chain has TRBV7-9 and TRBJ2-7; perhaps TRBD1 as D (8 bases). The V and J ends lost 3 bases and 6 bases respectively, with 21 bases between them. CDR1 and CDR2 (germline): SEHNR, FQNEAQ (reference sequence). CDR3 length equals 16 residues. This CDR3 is CASSFSGGDRPLEQYF. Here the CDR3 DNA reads TGTGCCAGCAGCTTTAGTGGGGGGGACAGGCCCCTCGAGCAGTACTTC.

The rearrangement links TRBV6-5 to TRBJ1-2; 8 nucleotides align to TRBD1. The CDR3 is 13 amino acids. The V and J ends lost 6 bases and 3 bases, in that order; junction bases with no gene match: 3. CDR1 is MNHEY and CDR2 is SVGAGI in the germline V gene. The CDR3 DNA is TGTGCCAGCAGGCTGGGACAGGACTATGGCTACACCTTC. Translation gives CASRLGQDYGYTF.

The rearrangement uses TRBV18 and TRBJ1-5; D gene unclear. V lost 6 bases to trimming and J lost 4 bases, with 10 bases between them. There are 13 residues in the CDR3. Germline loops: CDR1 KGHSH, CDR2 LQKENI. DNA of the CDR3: TGTGCCAGCTCGTTCGGGGAGAATCAGCCCCAGCATTTT. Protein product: CASSFGENQPQHF.

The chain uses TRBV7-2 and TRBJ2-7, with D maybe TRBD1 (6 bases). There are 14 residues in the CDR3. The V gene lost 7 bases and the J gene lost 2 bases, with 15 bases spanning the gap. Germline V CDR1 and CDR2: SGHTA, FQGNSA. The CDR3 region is CASIPGTLPYEQYF. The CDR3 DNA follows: TGTGCCAGCATCCCCGGGACATTACCCTACGAGCAGTACTTC. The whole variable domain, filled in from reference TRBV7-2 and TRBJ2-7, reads GAGVSQSPSNKVTEKGKDVELRCDPISGHTALYWYRQSLGQGLEFLIYFQGNSAPDKSGLPSDRFSAERTGGSVSTLTIQRTQQEDSAVYLCASIPGTLPYEQYFGPGTRLTVT.

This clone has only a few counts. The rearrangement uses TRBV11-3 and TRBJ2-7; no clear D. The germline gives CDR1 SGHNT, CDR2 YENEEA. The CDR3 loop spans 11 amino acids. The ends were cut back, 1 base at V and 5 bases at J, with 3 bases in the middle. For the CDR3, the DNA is TGTGCCAGCAGCTTAGGGCACGAGCAGTACTTC. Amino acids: CASSLGHEQYF.

CDR3 loop: CASSEIAGLSGYTF. The CDR3 nucleotides read TGTGCCAGCAGTGAAATTGCAGGGCTAAGTGGCTACACCTTC. The V gene is TRBV2, the J gene TRBJ1-2; D is possibly TRBD1 (5 bases). V was trimmed by 2 bases and J by 7 bases, leaving 14 bases between them. This CDR3 spans 14 amino acids. Germline CDR1 and CDR2: SNHLY and FYNNEI.

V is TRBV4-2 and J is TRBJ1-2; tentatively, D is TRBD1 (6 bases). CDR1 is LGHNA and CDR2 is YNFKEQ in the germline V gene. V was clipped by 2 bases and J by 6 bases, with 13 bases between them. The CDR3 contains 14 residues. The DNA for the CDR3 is TGTGCCAGCAGCCAATTAGACAGGACGAATGGCTACACCTTC. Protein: CASSQLDRTNGYTF.